This TCR beta chain appears in the sequencing data of a study of T cells in Graves' hyperthyroidism and ophthalmopathy. Regarding the study as a whole: Expanded thyroid clonotypes (above 0.001) were mostly also found in blood.

This clonotype was seen a few times. The antigen is undetermined. Participants, patients aged 18 to 65, had newly diagnosed hyperthyroidism with a duration under 2 months. Patients were excluded because of uncontrolled infection, other autoimmune disease, pregnancy or lactation. The TCR beta CDR3 regions underwent amplification using RNA transcripts as the source. The HTBI primer set was used in a first-round RT-PCR of the TCR CDR3. Each CDR3 protein gets one entry after TCRdb re-called the multiplex PCR reads with MiXCR. Counted here are about 420,000 distinct CDR3 sequences, approximately 14% occurring once; the ten biggest clones make up around an eighth. Sequences were obtained from blood. The TCR was taken from a woman aged 18-29 years with Graves' hyperthyroidism.

In nucleotides, the CDR3 is TGTGCCATCAACGGACTAGCGGGAGGGTGGGATACGCAGTATTTT. Amino acids: CAINGLAGGWDTQYF. This sequence joins TRBV10-3 and TRBJ2-3; 15 bases are a match to TRBD2. V dropped 7 bases and J dropped 6; count of bases not matched to a gene: 5. There are 15 residues in the CDR3. Germline V gene data show CDR1 as ENHRY and CDR2 as SYGVKD.